This record looks at one T cell receptor beta chain sequence and its context. As yet, its antigen is unknown. These data are taken from a study of T cell responses to AZD1222 COVID-19 vaccine. Profiling relied on immunoSEQ multiplex PCR, and the TCRdb table lists in-frame clones only, not all of them. The repertoire holds some 140,000 clones, with 93% as singletons. Overall study results and limits: Seropositivity was recorded at baseline in only 6 or 7 AZD1222 recipients.

This CDR3 is built from 14 residues. The germline CDR1 and CDR2 sequences are SGHNT and YYREEE (reference sequence). V gave up 3 bases and J gave up 2 bases, with 12 bases separating them. The sequences come from peripheral blood, collected on day 0 of AZD1222 vaccination. The source is an adult in good health. J is TRBJ2-7 and V is TRBV5-4, with D perhaps given as TRBD1 or TRBD2 (6 bases each). CDR3 sequence reads: CASSWGAETYEQYF. The CDR3 DNA reads as TGTGCCAGCAGCTGGGGGGCGGAGACCTACGAGCAGTACTTC.